These T cell receptor beta chains were read from a single sample in a study of shared clonotypes between healthy human individuals. Measured with immunoSEQ multiplex PCR; TCRdb has only the in-frame clones, and not every one. Of some 2.4 million clones in the sample, 93% were seen once. The sample consisted of naive CD4+ T cells from PBMCs. These TCRs come from a man aged 18-30 years in good health. Some clones in this sample may be carry-over from other donors' samples. CDR3s include the opening cysteine and the closing phenylalanine or tryptophan. The D gene is left open where the match is weak. Rows give clone size only sometimes, using once, few, many, or a class for an expanded clone.

size	V	length	J	D	CDR3	DNA
once	TRBV7-3	18	TRBJ2-5	TRBD1	CASSPYSFGTGLQETQYF	TGTGCCAGCAGCCCATACTCTTTCGGGACAGGGCTTCAAGAGACCCAGTACTTC
-	TRBV5-4	14	TRBJ2-7	-	CASSLAGSIYEQYF	TGTGCCAGCAGCTTGGCGGGATCCATCTACGAGCAGTACTTC
-	TRBV5-1	17	TRBJ2-1	TRBD2	CASSLGLAGGPENEQFF	TGCGCCAGCAGCTTGGGGCTAGCGGGAGGGCCGGAAAATGAGCAGTTCTTC
-	TRBV30	13	TRBJ1-4	-	CAWNYRPTEKLFF	TGTGCCTGGAACTATAGGCCCACCGAAAAACTGTTTTTT
-	TRBV5-1	14	TRBJ1-2	-	CASSLVTGNYGYTF	TGCGCCAGCAGCTTGGTAACAGGGAACTATGGCTACACCTTC
-	TRBV7-3	16	TRBJ2-1	TRBD2	CASSLTPGTRNNEQFF	TGTGCCAGCAGCTTAACTCCCGGGACTAGAAACAATGAGCAGTTCTTC
once	TRBV5-1	16	TRBJ2-3	-	CASSLAGWGYTDTQYF	TGCGCCAGCAGCTTGGCCGGATGGGGGTATACAGATACGCAGTATTTT
-	TRBV28	15	TRBJ1-3	TRBD1	CASSWTGGLGNTIYF	TGTGCCAGCAGTTGGACAGGAGGGCTTGGAAACACCATATATTTT
-	TRBV5-1	15	TRBJ2-5	TRBD1	CASSEGQGFEETQYF	TGCGCCAGCAGCGAAGGACAGGGTTTTGAAGAGACCCAGTACTTC
-	TRBV9	15	TRBJ2-7	-	CASSAQSGNSYEQYF	TGTGCCAGCAGCGCCCAGAGCGGCAACTCCTACGAGCAGTACTTC
-	TRBV7-3	13	TRBJ1-2	-	CASSYDGSGGYTF	TGTGCCAGCAGCTACGATGGGAGTGGAGGCTACACCTTC
-	TRBV15	14	TRBJ2-7	-	CATSRAGRSYEQYF	TGTGCCACCAGCAGGGCGGGACGGAGCTACGAGCAGTACTTC
-	TRBV7-3	18	TRBJ2-1	TRBD2	CASSLLQIREGVDNEQFF	TGTGCCAGCAGCTTATTACAGATCAGGGAGGGAGTGGATAATGAGCAGTTCTTC
-	TRBV5-4	15	TRBJ2-7	TRBD1	CASSLAPGQSDEQYF	TGTGCCAGCAGCTTGGCTCCGGGACAGAGCGACGAGCAGTACTTC
-	TRBV18	11	TRBJ2-5	-	CASSPDEPQYF	TGTGCCAGCTCGCCGGATGAACCCCAGTACTTC
-	TRBV5-8	15	TRBJ1-1	-	CASSPGLEPNTEAFF	TGTGCCAGCAGCCCCGGGTTAGAGCCGAACACTGAAGCTTTCTTT
-	TRBV5-1	14	TRBJ2-1	-	CASSLVGSLDEQFF	TGCGCCAGCAGCTTGGTGGGTAGCTTAGATGAGCAGTTCTTC
-	TRBV6-5	15	TRBJ2-7	-	CASSYNRVPSYEQYF	TGTGCCAGCAGTTACAACAGGGTTCCGTCCTACGAGCAGTACTTC
-	TRBV28	14	TRBJ1-6	TRBD1	CASSPDRVGSPLHF	TGTGCCAGCAGCCCGGACAGGGTAGGATCACCCCTCCACTTT
-	TRBV5-1	15	TRBJ1-1	-	CASGVRRAGNTEAFF	TGCGCCAGCGGGGTACGGAGGGCAGGGAACACTGAAGCTTTCTTT
-	TRBV30	16	TRBJ2-2	TRBD1	CAWSAPGQGNTGELFF	TGTGCCTGGAGTGCACCGGGACAGGGGAACACCGGGGAGCTGTTTTTT
-	TRBV5-1	14	TRBJ2-7	TRBD1	CASSPGTGLGEQYF	TGCGCCAGCAGCCCTGGGACAGGGCTTGGCGAGCAGTACTTC